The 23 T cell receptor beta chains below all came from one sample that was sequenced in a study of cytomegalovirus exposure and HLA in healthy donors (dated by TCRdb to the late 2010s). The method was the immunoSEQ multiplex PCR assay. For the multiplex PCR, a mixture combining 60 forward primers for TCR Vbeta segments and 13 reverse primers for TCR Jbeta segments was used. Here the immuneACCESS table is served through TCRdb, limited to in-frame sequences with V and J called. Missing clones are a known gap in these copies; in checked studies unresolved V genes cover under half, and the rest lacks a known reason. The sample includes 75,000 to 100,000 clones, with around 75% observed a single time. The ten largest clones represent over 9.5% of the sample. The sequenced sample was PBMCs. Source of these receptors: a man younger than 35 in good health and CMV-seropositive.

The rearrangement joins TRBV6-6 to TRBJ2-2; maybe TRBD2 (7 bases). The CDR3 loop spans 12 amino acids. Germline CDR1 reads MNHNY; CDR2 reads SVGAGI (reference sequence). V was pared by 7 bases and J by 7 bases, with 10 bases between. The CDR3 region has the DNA TGTGCCAGCAACAGGGAGGGCGGGGAGCTGTTTTTT. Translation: CASNREGGELFF.

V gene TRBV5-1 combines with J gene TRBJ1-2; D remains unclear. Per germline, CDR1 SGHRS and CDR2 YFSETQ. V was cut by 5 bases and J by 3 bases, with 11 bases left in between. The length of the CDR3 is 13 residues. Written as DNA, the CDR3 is TGCGCCAGCAGATGGTCGTCGGACTATGGCTACACCTTC. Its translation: CASRWSSDYGYTF.

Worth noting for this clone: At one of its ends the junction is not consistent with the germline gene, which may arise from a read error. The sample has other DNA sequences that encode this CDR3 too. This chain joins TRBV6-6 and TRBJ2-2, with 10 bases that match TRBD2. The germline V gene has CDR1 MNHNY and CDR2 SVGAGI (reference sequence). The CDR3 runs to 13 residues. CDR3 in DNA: TGCGCCAGCAGCGGGGGGGCGGCCGGGGAGCTGTTTTTT. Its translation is CASSGGAAGELFF.

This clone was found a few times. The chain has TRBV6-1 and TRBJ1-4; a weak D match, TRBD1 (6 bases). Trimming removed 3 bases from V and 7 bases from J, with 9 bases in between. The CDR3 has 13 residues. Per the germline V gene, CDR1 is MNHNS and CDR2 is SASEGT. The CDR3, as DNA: TGTGCCAGCAGTGAGGGGGCAATTGAAAAACTGTTTTTT. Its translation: CASSEGAIEKLFF.

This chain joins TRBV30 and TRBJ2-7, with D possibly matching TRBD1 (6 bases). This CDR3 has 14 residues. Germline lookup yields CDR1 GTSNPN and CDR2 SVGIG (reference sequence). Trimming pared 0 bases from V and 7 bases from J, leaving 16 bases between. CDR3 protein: CAWSVGTLSNEQYF. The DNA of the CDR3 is TGTGCCTGGAGTGTTGGGACACTCTCTAATGAGCAGTACTTC. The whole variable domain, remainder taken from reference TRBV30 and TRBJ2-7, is SQTIHQWPATLVQPVGSPLSLECTVEGTSNPNLYWYRQAAGRGLQLLFYSVGIGQISSEVPQNLSASRPQDRQFILSSKKLLLSDSGFYLCAWSVGTLSNEQYFGPGTRLTVT.

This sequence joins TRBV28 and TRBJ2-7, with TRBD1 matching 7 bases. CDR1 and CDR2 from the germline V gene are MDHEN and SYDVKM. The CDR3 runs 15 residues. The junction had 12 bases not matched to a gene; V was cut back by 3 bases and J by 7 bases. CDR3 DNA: TGTGCCAGCAGTTTGTTCCGACAGGGCCGACTGGAGCAGTACTTC. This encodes CASSLFRQGRLEQYF.

The CDR3 region is CASSRQGAGNYGYTF. CDR3 nucleotide sequence: TGTGCCAGCAGCCGACAGGGGGCGGGGAACTATGGCTACACCTTC. The chain uses TRBV5-4 and TRBJ1-2; 10 positions match TRBD1. The ends lost 4 bases at V and 2 bases at J; junction bases unmatched: 5. CDR3 length equals 15 residues. CDR1 is SGHNT, CDR2 YYREEE, per germline (reference sequence).

The chain's CDR3 is CASSIHNTGELFF. The CDR3 DNA is TGTGCCAGTAGTATACATAACACCGGGGAGCTGTTTTTT. The chain joins TRBV19 to TRBJ2-2; no clear D gene. CDR1 is LNHDA, CDR2 SQIVND, per germline (reference sequence). There are 13 residues in the CDR3. V lost 2 bases and J 2 bases, leaving 3 bases between the germline ends.

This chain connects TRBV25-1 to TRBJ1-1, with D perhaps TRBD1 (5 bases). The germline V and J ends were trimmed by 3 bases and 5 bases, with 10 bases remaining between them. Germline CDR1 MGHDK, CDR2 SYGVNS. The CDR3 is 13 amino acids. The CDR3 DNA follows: TGTGCCAGCAGTGACAGGGAGGCAACTGAAGCTTTCTTT. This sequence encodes CASSDREATEAFF.

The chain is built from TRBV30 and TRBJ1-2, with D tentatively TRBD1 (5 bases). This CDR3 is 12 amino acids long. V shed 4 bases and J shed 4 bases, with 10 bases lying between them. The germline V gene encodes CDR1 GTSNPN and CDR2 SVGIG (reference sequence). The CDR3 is CAWTQGPYGYTF. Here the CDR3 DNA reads TGTGCCTGGACTCAGGGTCCCTATGGCTACACCTTC.

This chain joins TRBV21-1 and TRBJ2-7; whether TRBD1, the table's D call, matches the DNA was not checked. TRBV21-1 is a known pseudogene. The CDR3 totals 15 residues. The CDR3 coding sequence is TGTGCCAGCAGCGCCCTGACAGGGGGTCGCGACGAGCAGTACTTC. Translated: CASSALTGGRDEQYF.

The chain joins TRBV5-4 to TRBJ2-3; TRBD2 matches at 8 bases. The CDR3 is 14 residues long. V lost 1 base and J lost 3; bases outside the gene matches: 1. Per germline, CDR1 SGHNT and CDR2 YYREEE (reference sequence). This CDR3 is CASSLRGGTDTQYF. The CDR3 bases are TGTGCCAGCAGCTTGCGGGGGGGGACAGATACGCAGTATTTT. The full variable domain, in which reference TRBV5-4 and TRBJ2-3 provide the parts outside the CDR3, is ETGVTQSPTHLIKTRGQQVTLRCSSQSGHNTVSWYQQALGQGPQFIFQYYREEENGRGNFPPRFSGLQFPNYSSELNVNALELDDSALYLCASSLRGGTDTQYFGPGTRLTVL.

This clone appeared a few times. CDR3 protein: CAWSVQGNQPQHF. Here the CDR3 DNA reads TGTGCCTGGAGTGTACAGGGGAATCAGCCCCAGCATTTT. J is TRBJ1-5 and V is TRBV30; 7 bases fit TRBD1. V trimming: 0 bases; J trimming: 4 bases; junction bases outside the gene matches: 0. The CDR3 is 13 amino acids. Germline V gene sequence: CDR1 GTSNPN, CDR2 SVGIG (reference sequence).

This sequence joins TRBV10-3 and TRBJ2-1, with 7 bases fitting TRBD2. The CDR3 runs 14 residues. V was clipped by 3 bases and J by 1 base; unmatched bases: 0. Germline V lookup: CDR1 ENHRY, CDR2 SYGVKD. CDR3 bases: TGTGCCATCAGTGACGGGGGGTCCTACAATGAGCAGTTCTTC. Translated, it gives CAISDGGSYNEQFF.

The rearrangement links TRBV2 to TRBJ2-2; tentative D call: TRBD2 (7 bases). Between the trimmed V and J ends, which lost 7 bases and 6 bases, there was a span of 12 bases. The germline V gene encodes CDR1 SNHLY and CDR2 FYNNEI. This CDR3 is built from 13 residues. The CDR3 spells CASIRGAAGELFF. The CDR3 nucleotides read TGTGCCAGCATCCGGGGGGCGGCCGGGGAGCTGTTTTTT.

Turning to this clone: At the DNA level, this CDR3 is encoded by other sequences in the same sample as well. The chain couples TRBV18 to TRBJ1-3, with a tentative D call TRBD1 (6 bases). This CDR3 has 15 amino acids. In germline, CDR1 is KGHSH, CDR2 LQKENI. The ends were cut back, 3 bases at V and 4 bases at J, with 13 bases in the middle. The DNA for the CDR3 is TGTGCCAGCTCACCGAAGACAGGCTCCGGAAACACCATATATTTT. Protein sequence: CASSPKTGSGNTIYF.

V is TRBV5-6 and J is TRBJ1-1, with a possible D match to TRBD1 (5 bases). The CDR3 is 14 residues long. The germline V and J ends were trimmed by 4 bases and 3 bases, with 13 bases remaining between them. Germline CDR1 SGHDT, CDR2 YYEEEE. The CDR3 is CASSPGQGDTEAFF. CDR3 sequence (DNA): TGTGCCAGCAGCCCCGGACAAGGCGACACTGAAGCTTTCTTT.

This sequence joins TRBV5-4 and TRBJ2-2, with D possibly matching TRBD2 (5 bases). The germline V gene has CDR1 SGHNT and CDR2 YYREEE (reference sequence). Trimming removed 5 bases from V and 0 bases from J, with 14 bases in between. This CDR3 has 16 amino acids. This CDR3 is CASSARGQPNTGELFF. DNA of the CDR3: TGTGCCAGCAGTGCCCGAGGGCAGCCGAACACCGGGGAGCTGTTTTTT.

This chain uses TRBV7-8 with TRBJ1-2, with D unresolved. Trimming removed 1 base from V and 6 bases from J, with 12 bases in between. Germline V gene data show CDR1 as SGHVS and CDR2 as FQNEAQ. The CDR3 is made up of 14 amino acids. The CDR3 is CASSLVGIGDGYTF. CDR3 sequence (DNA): TGTGCCAGCAGCTTAGTCGGGATCGGGGATGGCTACACCTTC. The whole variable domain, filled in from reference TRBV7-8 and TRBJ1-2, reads GAGVSQSPRYKVAKRGQDVALRCDPISGHVSLFWYQQALGQGPEFLTYFQNEAQLDKSGLPSDRFFAERPEGSVSTLKIQRTQQEDSAVYLCASSLVGIGDGYTFGSGTRLTVV.

The CDR3 sequence is CASSQDERGGREQYF. The CDR3 DNA follows: TGTGCCAGCAGCCAGGACGAGCGGGGTGGTCGGGAGCAGTACTTC. V and J are TRBV4-2 and TRBJ2-7; the match to TRBD2 covers 7 bases. The ends lost 3 bases at V and 7 bases at J; junction bases unmatched: 12. Germline lookup yields CDR1 LGHNA and CDR2 YNFKEQ. This CDR3 is built from 15 residues.

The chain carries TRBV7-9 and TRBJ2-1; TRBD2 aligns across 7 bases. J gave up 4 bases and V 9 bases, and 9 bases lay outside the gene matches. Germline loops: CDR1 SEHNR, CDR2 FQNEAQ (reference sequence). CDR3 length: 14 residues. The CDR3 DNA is TGTGCCAGTAGAATGGCGGGGGAGTACAATGAGCAGTTCTTC. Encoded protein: CASRMAGEYNEQFF.

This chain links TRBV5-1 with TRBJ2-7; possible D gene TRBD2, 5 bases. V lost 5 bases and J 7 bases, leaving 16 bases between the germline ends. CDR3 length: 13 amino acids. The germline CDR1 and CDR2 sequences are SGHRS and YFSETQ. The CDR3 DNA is TGCGCCAGCAGGTCAGATCTACCGGGAGAGCAGTACTTC. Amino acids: CASRSDLPGEQYF.

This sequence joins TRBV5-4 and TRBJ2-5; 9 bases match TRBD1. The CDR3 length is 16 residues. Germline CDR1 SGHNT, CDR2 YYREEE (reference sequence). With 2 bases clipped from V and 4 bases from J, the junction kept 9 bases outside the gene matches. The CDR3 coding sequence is TGTGCCAGCAGCTTTTGGGACAGGGTGAGAGTAGAGACCCAGTACTTC. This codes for CASSFWDRVRVETQYF.